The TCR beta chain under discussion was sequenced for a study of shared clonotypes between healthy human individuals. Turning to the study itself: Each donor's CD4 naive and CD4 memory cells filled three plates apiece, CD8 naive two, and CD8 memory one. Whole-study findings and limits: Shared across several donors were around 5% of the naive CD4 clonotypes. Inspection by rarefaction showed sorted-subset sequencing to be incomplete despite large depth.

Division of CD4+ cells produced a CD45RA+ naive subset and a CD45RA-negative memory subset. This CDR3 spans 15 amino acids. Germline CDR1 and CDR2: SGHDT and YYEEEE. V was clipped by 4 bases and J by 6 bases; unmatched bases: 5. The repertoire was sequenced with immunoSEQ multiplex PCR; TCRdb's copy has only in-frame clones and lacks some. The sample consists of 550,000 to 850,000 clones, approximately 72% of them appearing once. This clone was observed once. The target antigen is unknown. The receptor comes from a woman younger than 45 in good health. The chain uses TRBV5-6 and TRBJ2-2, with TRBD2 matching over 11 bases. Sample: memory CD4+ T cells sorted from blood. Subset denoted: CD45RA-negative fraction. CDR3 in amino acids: CASSRSGRGAGELFF. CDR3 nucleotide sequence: TGTGCCAGCAGCCGTAGCGGGAGGGGGGCCGGGGAGCTGTTTTTT.